The 12 T cell receptor beta chains presented below share a single source sample, sequenced in a study of blood T cell repertoires in COVID-19. Here immunoSEQ multiplex PCR was the method, and the copy in TCRdb shows in-frame clones only, minus some. The sample carries approximately 260,000 clones, approximately 84% recorded once. Sequenced material: PBMCs or T cells enriched from blood (not recorded which). Source of these receptors: a woman between 50 and 59 years old who had been exposed to COVID-19.

V usage is TRBV19 and J usage is TRBJ1-3; no clear D. This CDR3 contains 17 residues. From germline, CDR1 is LNHDA and CDR2 SQIVND (reference sequence). V dropped 4 bases and J dropped 4 bases, with 20 bases sitting between them. CDR3 DNA sequence: TGTGCCAGTAGTAGCCCTAAGGACTGGCGAGAAGGAAACACCATATATTTT. Translation gives CASSSPKDWREGNTIYF.

The rearrangement joins TRBV11-2 to TRBJ1-5; D is ambiguous. V lost 5 bases, J lost 0 bases, and 8 bases lay in between. The germline V gene encodes CDR1 SGHAT and CDR2 FQNNGV. CDR3 length equals 14 residues. The CDR3 reads CASSEGSSNQPQHF. The CDR3 nucleotides are TGTGCCAGCAGCGAGGGATCTAGCAATCAGCCCCAGCATTTT.

This chain links TRBV7-9 with TRBJ2-7; 12 positions agree with TRBD1. The germline V gene encodes CDR1 SEHNR and CDR2 FQNEAQ (reference sequence). The CDR3 length is 15 residues. The trim removed 4 bases at V and 4 bases at J, leaving 5 bases unmatched. CDR3 region: CASSSAGQGAYEQYF. For the CDR3, the DNA is TGTGCCAGCAGCTCTGCGGGACAGGGGGCTTACGAGCAGTACTTC.

The chain carries TRBV3-1 (or the pseudogene TRBV3-2) and TRBJ2-1; 7 nucleotides agree with TRBD2. V trimming: 4 bases; J trimming: 0 bases; junction bases outside the gene matches: 0. The germline CDR1 and CDR2 sequences are LGHDT and YNNKEL (reference sequence). CDR3 length: 14 residues. The DNA of the CDR3 is TGTGCCAGCAGCCGGACTAGCTCCTACAATGAGCAGTTCTTC. It is translated as CASSRTSSYNEQFF.

The chain links TRBV27 to TRBJ2-5, with TRBD1 identical over 7 bases. This CDR3 has 17 residues. Germline trimming cut 3 bases from V and 4 bases from J; bases unmatched to any gene: 14. Looked up from germline, CDR1 is MNHEY and CDR2 is SMNVEV (reference sequence). CDR3 sequence (DNA): TGTGCCAGCAGTTTTGTTTTTCCGACAGGGAGTAGAGAGACCCAGTACTTC. Translation gives CASSFVFPTGSRETQYF.

The chain links TRBV9 to TRBJ1-3; 12 nucleotides line up with TRBD1. This CDR3 has 17 residues. V shed 4 bases, J shed 1 base, and the junction held 6 bases outside the gene matches. CDR1 and CDR2 from the germline V gene are SGDLS and YYNGEE. CDR3 sequence: CASSQGQGARSGNTIYF. DNA of the CDR3: TGTGCCAGCAGCCAGGGACAGGGGGCACGGTCTGGAAACACCATATATTTT. The full variable domain, with the rest looked up from reference TRBV9 and TRBJ1-3, is DSGVTQTPKHLITATGQRVTLRCSPRSGDLSVYWYQQSLDQGLQFLIQYYNGEERAKGNILERFSAQQFPDLHSELNLSSLELGDSALYFCASSQGQGARSGNTIYFGEGSWLTVV.

CDR3 residues: CASSLSRDRDAGELFF. The CDR3 DNA follows: TGTGCCAGTAGTTTATCTCGAGACAGGGACGCCGGGGAGCTGTTTTTT. This sequence joins TRBV19 and TRBJ2-2; 7 positions agree with TRBD1. Losses at the gene ends were 5 bases for V and 6 bases for J; bases not matched to a gene: 12. CDR1 and CDR2 from the germline V gene are LNHDA and SQIVND (reference sequence). The CDR3 loop spans 16 amino acids.

The chain recombines TRBV5-6 with TRBJ1-6; 7 bases are shared with TRBD1. The ends lost 2 bases at V and 11 bases at J; junction bases unmatched: 10. This CDR3 spans 15 amino acids. Germline-derived CDR1 and CDR2 are SGHDT and YYEEEE. CDR3 sequence: CASSFQGGVWAPLHF. DNA for the CDR3: TGTGCCAGCAGCTTTCAGGGGGGCGTATGGGCACCCCTCCACTTT. Looking up the rest from reference TRBV5-6 and TRBJ1-6 gives the full variable domain: DAGVTQSPTHLIKTRGQQVTLRCSPKSGHDTVSWYQQALGQGPQFIFQYYEEEERQRGNFPDRFSGHQFPNYSSELNVNALLLGDSALYLCASSFQGGVWAPLHFGNGTRLTVT.

The V gene is TRBV9, the J gene TRBJ1-2; D may be TRBD1 (5 bases). Per germline, CDR1 SGDLS and CDR2 YYNGEE. V shed 3 bases and J shed 9 bases, with 21 bases lying between them. The CDR3 sequence is 15 residues long. The CDR3 DNA is TGTGCCAGCAGCGCCCGGGACTGGCCGACGAGTAGCTACACCTTC. It specifies CASSARDWPTSSYTF. The full variable domain, its missing parts supplied by reference TRBV9 and TRBJ1-2, is DSGVTQTPKHLITATGQRVTLRCSPRSGDLSVYWYQQSLDQGLQFLIQYYNGEERAKGNILERFSAQQFPDLHSELNLSSLELGDSALYFCASSARDWPTSSYTFGSGTRLTVV.

This clone has only a few counts. The V gene is TRBV15, the J gene TRBJ1-6, with TRBD1 matching 7 bases. Germline V gives CDR1 LNHNV, CDR2 YYDKDF (reference sequence). The junction had 8 bases not matched to a gene; V was cut back by 8 bases and J by 1 base. This CDR3 contains 16 residues. CDR3 region: CATRRQGPSYNSPLHF. The DNA of the CDR3 is TGTGCCACCCGAAGACAGGGCCCTTCCTATAATTCACCCCTCCACTTT.

The V call is TRBV7-6, the J call TRBJ2-3; no firm D call. The germline V and J ends were trimmed by 4 bases and 2 bases, with 13 bases remaining between them. CDR1 is SGHVS and CDR2 is FNYEAQ in the germline V gene. The CDR3 is 15 residues long. The CDR3 here is CASSYSSVVTDTQYF. The CDR3 DNA follows: TGTGCCAGCAGCTACAGTTCTGTGGTCACAGATACGCAGTATTTT.

The rearrangement joins TRBV29-1 to TRBJ1-2; 7 bases are shared with TRBD1. Germline CDR1 reads SQVTM; CDR2 reads ANQGSEA. The CDR3 extends over 12 amino acids. V was clipped by 7 bases and J by 4 bases; unmatched bases: 6. CDR3 amino acids: CSDVGQAYGYTF. The CDR3 region has the DNA TGCAGCGACGTCGGACAGGCCTATGGCTACACCTTC.